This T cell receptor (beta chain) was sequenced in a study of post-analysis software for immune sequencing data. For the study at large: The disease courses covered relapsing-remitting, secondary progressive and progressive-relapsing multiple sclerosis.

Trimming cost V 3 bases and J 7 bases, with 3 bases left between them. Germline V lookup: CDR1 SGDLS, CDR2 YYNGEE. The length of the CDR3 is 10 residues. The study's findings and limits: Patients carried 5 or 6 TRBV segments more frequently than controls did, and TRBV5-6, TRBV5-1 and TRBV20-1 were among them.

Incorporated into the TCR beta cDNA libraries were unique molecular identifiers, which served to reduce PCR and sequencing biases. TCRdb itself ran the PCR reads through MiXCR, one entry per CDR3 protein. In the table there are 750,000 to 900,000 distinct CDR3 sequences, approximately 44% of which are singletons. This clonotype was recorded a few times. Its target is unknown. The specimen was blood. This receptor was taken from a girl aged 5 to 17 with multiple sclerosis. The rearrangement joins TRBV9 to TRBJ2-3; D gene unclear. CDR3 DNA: TGTGCCAGCAGCGGGAATACGCAGTATTTT. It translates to CASSGNTQYF.